This passage covers 18 T cell receptor beta chains from one sample sequenced in a study of T-cell reconstitution after alpha-beta-depleted transplantation in children. A library of TCRbeta sequences, prepared with unique molecular identifiers, was generated. Each CDR3 protein is one row after TCRdb ran MiXCR on the PCR reads. The sample has some 200,000 distinct CDR3 sequences; roughly 8.1% are singletons. The sequencing here drew on PBMCs, mostly from graft donor cells, taken 360 days after TCRalphabeta/CD19-depleted stem cell transplant. The receptors come from a male patient between 2 and 9 years old who had a stem cell transplant for acute myeloid leukemia, so the T cells may come from the graft donor.

This clonotype was seen repeatedly, ten times or more. V is TRBV10-3 and J is TRBJ2-5; 10 positions agree with TRBD1. With 10 bases clipped from V and 2 bases from J, the junction kept 7 bases outside the gene matches. The germline V gene encodes CDR1 ENHRY and CDR2 SYGVKD. CDR3 size: 14 residues. DNA of the CDR3: TGTGCCAGCCAGGACAGGGGGACTCAAGAGACCCAGTACTTC. The encoded protein is CASQDRGTQETQYF.

This clonotype has a count of ten or more. The gene calls are TRBV7-2 and TRBJ2-5; 8 bases match TRBD2. This CDR3 comprises 14 residues. CDR1 SGHTA and CDR2 FQGNSA come from the germline V gene. With V trimmed by 5 bases and J by 4 bases, 6 bases remained unmatched. The CDR3 bases are TGTGCCAGCAGCCATGGGCGGGAGGTAGAGACCCAGTACTTC. This gives the protein CASSHGREVETQYF.

This clonotype was detected only a few times. V usage is TRBV5-5 and J usage is TRBJ2-7; D possibly uses TRBD1 or TRBD2 (5 bases each). This CDR3 is built from 14 residues. Trimming removed 4 bases at V and 0 bases at J, with 11 bases between. CDR1 SGHKS and CDR2 YYEKEE come from the germline V gene (reference sequence). The CDR3 loop reads CASSIRGASYEQYF. The CDR3 nucleotides read TGTGCCAGCAGCATTAGAGGGGCCTCCTACGAGCAGTACTTC.

On this clonotype itself: Possible read error: a much larger clone is one base away. The chain combines TRBV6-2 or TRBV6-3 with TRBJ2-5, with a weak D call TRBD1 (6 bases). The CDR3 has 15 amino acids. Between the trimmed V and J ends, which lost 5 bases and 5 bases, there was a span of 18 bases. CDR1 MNHEY and CDR2 SVGEGT come from the germline V gene. The CDR3 DNA reads TGTGCCAGCAGTACCGAACAGGGTCTTCGGGAGACCCAGTACTTC. Protein sequence: CASSTEQGLRETQYF.

This clonotype was counted between two and nine times. The CDR3 bases are TGCAGTGCTACGGGACAGGGTGCTAATGCTAGCACAGATACGCAGTATTTT. This encodes CSATGQGANASTDTQYF. The J gene is TRBJ2-3, the V gene TRBV20-1; 9 positions agree with TRBD1. V trimming: 4 bases; J trimming: 0 bases; junction bases outside the gene matches: 11. Looked up from germline, CDR1 is DFQATT and CDR2 is SNEGSKA (reference sequence). This CDR3 region has 17 residues.

This clonotype was counted at least ten times. The chain carries TRBV21-1 and TRBJ2-7. TRBV21-1 is annotated as a pseudogene. CDR3 size: 14 residues. The DNA of the CDR3 is TGTGCCAGCAGCAAAGCCTGGTCGGGTAGCGAGCAGTACGTC. This sequence encodes CASSKAWSGSEQYV.

This clonotype has just a few counts. The V gene is TRBV28, the J gene TRBJ2-7, with TRBD2 identical over 8 bases. Germline V gives CDR1 MDHEN, CDR2 SYDVKM. The CDR3 is made up of 16 amino acids. The trim removed 4 bases at V and 2 bases at J, leaving 10 bases unmatched. The CDR3 loop is CASSWTMGLDTYEQYF. The CDR3 DNA follows: TGTGCCAGCAGTTGGACGATGGGACTAGACACCTACGAGCAGTACTTC.

There are a few counts of this clonotype. The chain has TRBV5-1 and TRBJ2-5; D may be TRBD1 (5 bases). Trimming cost V 2 bases and J 5 bases, with 13 bases left between them. Germline V gene sequence: CDR1 SGHRS, CDR2 YFSETQ. The CDR3 loop spans 14 amino acids. In nucleotides, the CDR3 is TGCGCCAGCAGCTTCGACAGTGCGGTGGAGACCCAGTACTTC. Translating it yields CASSFDSAVETQYF. The full variable domain, in which reference TRBV5-1 and TRBJ2-5 provide the parts outside the CDR3, is KAGVTQTPRYLIKTRGQQVTLSCSPISGHRSVSWYQQTPGQGLQFLFEYFSETQRNKGNFPGRFSGRQFSNSRSEMNVSTLELGDSALYLCASSFDSAVETQYFGPGTRLLVL.

The table lists this clonotype with many counts. In DNA, the CDR3 is TGCAGTGCTAGACCCACCGGGGGGAGCTCCTACAATGAGCAGTTCTTC. It yields the protein CSARPTGGSSYNEQFF. V usage is TRBV20-1 and J usage is TRBJ2-1; TRBD2 agrees at 7 bases. V lost 2 bases and J lost 0; bases outside the gene matches: 7. CDR1 is DFQATT and CDR2 is SNEGSKA in the germline V gene (reference sequence). The CDR3 is 16 amino acids.

This clonotype has just a few counts. The rearrangement links TRBV5-5 to TRBJ1-6; D unclear. Germline V lookup: CDR1 SGHKS, CDR2 YYEKEE (reference sequence). The V and J ends lost 4 bases and 0 bases respectively, with 5 bases between them. The CDR3 extends over 14 amino acids. The DNA of the CDR3 is TGTGCCAGCAGCCACAGCTCCTATAATTCACCCCTCCACTTT. It translates to CASSHSSYNSPLHF.

This clonotype was detected only a few times. The chain employs TRBV19 and TRBJ1-2; no clear D gene. Trimming pared 4 bases from V and 6 bases from J, leaving 15 bases between. The CDR3 contains 14 residues. Germline CDR1 LNHDA, CDR2 SQIVND (reference sequence). This CDR3 reads CASSSLVGKDGYTF. The CDR3 bases are TGTGCCAGTAGTAGCCTTGTGGGAAAGGATGGCTACACCTTC.

This clonotype appeared a few times. CDR3 nucleotides: TGTGCCAGCAGTTCTTACAGGGACCGCACAGATACGCAGTATTTT. Residues: CASSSYRDRTDTQYF. The chain recombines TRBV12-3 or TRBV12-4 with TRBJ2-3, with D possibly TRBD1 on 6 matching bases. CDR3 size: 15 residues. V lost 4 bases to trimming and J lost 1 base, with 12 bases between them.

The rearrangement joins TRBV20-1 to TRBJ2-5; D is ambiguous. CDR1 and CDR2 (germline): DFQATT, SNEGSKA (reference sequence). The CDR3 is made up of 10 amino acids. Trimming removed 5 bases at V and 3 bases at J, with 4 bases between. CDR3: CSAAEETQYF. Written as DNA, the CDR3 is TGCAGTGCTGCGGAAGAGACCCAGTACTTC.

The genes are TRBV3-1 and TRBJ2-3; 9 bases match TRBD2. Germline-derived CDR1 and CDR2 are LGHDT and YNNKEL (reference sequence). CDR3 size: 17 residues. Losses at the gene ends were 0 bases for V and 4 bases for J; bases not matched to a gene: 8. The CDR3 region is CASSQDGRGGDPDTQYF. The CDR3 bases are TGTGCCAGCAGCCAAGATGGGCGGGGGGGTGACCCAGATACGCAGTATTTT.

This clonotype has at least ten counts. The rearrangement joins TRBV12-3 or TRBV12-4 to TRBJ2-3; the match to TRBD2 covers 7 bases. The CDR3 contains 14 residues. With 5 bases clipped from V and 2 bases from J, the junction kept 4 bases outside the gene matches. The CDR3 region has the DNA TGTGCCAGCAGTCATGCGGGGGACACAGATACGCAGTATTTT. This encodes CASSHAGDTDTQYF.

This clonotype was seen more than once but under ten times. CDR3 in DNA: TGCAGTGCTAGAGATATTCCAGATACGCAGTATTTT. Its protein is CSARDIPDTQYF. The rearrangement joins TRBV20-1 to TRBJ2-3, with D unclear. Germline V lookup: CDR1 DFQATT, CDR2 SNEGSKA (reference sequence). V lost 0 bases and J 4 bases, leaving 5 bases between the germline ends. CDR3 length equals 12 residues.

The chain is built from TRBV5-1 and TRBJ1-5; TRBD1 might be the D (6 bases). CDR1 is SGHRS and CDR2 is YFSETQ in the germline V gene. Trimming took off 0 bases at V and 0 bases at J, with 10 bases between the two ends. The CDR3 has 16 residues. CDR3 in amino acids: CASSLGIQGSNQPQHF. CDR3 nucleotide sequence: TGCGCCAGCAGCTTGGGGATACAGGGTAGCAATCAGCCCCAGCATTTT. The full variable domain, its missing parts supplied by reference TRBV5-1 and TRBJ1-5, is KAGVTQTPRYLIKTRGQQVTLSCSPISGHRSVSWYQQTPGQGLQFLFEYFSETQRNKGNFPGRFSGRQFSNSRSEMNVSTLELGDSALYLCASSLGIQGSNQPQHFGDGTRLSIL.

The chain links TRBV12-3 or TRBV12-4 to TRBJ1-2, with a tentative D call TRBD1 (5 bases). V was cut by 7 bases and J by 5 bases, with 20 bases left in between. The CDR3 covers 15 residues. CDR3 sequence (DNA): TGTGCCAGCACCCCCCAGGTCGGGGGGTGGTATGGCTACACCTTC. Translating gives CASTPQVGGWYGYTF.